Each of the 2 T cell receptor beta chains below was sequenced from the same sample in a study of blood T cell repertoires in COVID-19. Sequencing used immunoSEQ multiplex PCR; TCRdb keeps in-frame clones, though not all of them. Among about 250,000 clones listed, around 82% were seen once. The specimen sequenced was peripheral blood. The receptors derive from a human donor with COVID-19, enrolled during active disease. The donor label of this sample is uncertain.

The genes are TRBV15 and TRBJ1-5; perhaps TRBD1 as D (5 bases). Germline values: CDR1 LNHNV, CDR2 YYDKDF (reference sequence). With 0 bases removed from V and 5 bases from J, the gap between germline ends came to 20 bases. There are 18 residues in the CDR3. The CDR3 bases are TGTGCCACCAGCAGAGATCTTGAGACAGCCCTAGGGGATCAGCCCCAGCATTTT. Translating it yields CATSRDLETALGDQPQHF.

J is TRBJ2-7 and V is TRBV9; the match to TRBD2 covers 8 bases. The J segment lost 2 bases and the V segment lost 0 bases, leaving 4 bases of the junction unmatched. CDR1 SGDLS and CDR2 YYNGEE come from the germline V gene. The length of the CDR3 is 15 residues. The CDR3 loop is CASSVGSGATYEQYF. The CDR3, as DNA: TGTGCCAGCAGCGTAGGTAGCGGGGCAACCTACGAGCAGTACTTC.